These T cell receptor beta chains were read from a single sample in a study of metastatic and nonmetastatic thyroid tumors. TCRdb called clones again from the PCR reads with MiXCR. Among about 19,000 clones listed, roughly 22% were seen once. Sequencing was carried out using tumor tissue. The source is a male donor with papillary thyroid cancer or a benign thyroid nodule (not recorded which). Some clones in this sample may be carry-over from other donors' samples. The CDR3 runs from the conserved cysteine through the conserved F or W. The order of the fields is clone size, J gene, V gene, D gene, CDR3 DNA, CDR3 protein. A D gene is named only where the DNA matches it firmly. Size is stated for part of the rows, as once, few or many counts, or as a class when the clone is expanded.

size: NA
J: TRBJ2-1
V: TRBV5-1
D: TRBD2
DNA: TGCGCCAGCAGCACCGGGACTAGCGGGAGCTACAATGAGCAGTTCTTC
CDR3: CASSTGTSGSYNEQFF

size: NA
J: TRBJ1-2
V: TRBV27
D: NA
DNA: TGTGCCAGCAGTTTATGCACACTAAATTATGGCTACGCCTTC
CDR3: CASSLCTLNYGYAF

size: many
J: TRBJ2-3
V: TRBV5-1
D: TRBD2
DNA: TGCGCCAGCAGCTTTAGCGGGATCCGCACAGATACGCAGTATTTT
CDR3: CASSFSGIRTDTQYF

size: once
J: TRBJ1-6
V: TRBV11-2
D: NA
DNA: TGTGCCAGCAGCTTAGTAAAGGCAGAATCACCCCTCCACTTT
CDR3: CASSLVKAESPLHF

size: NA
J: TRBJ2-1
V: TRBV10-3
D: TRBD2
DNA: TGTGCCATCAGTGACTCGGGACTATGTAACAATGAGCAGTTCTTC
CDR3: CAISDSGLCNNEQFF

size: NA
J: TRBJ1-1
V: TRBV6-4
D: NA
DNA: TGTGCCAGCAGTGCCCGACCGGGGTCGGAGAACACTGAAGCTTTCTTT
CDR3: CASSARPGSENTEAFF

size: many
J: TRBJ2-4
V: TRBV28
D: TRBD2
DNA: TGTGCCAGCAGTTTACCCCCCGGACTAGCGGGGGTAGCCAAAAACATTCAGTACTTC
CDR3: CASSLPPGLAGVAKNIQYF

size: many
J: TRBJ2-4
V: TRBV14
D: NA
DNA: TGTGCCAGCAGCCAAGCCGGGGCCAAAAACATTCAGTACTTC
CDR3: CASSQAGAKNIQYF

size: many
J: TRBJ2-1
V: TRBV6-1
D: TRBD1
DNA: TGTGCCAGCCATCCAGGGGGCTCCTACAATGAGCAGTTCTTC
CDR3: CASHPGGSYNEQFF

size: many
J: TRBJ1-1
V: TRBV7-9
D: NA
DNA: TGTGCCAGCAGGGGGGCCTACACTGAAGCTTTCTTT
CDR3: CASRGAYTEAFF

size: many
J: TRBJ2-1
V: TRBV12-3/TRBV12-4
D: NA
DNA: TGTGCCAGCAGTACGAGTCCCAATGAGCAGTTCTTC
CDR3: CASSTSPNEQFF

size: many
J: TRBJ1-3
V: TRBV4-1
D: NA
DNA: TGCGCCAGCAGCCAACTTGGTGGGGTACAGCTCAGCTCTGGAAACACCATATATTTT
CDR3: CASSQLGGVQLSSGNTIYF

size: NA
J: TRBJ2-3
V: TRBV20-1
D: NA
DNA: TGCAGTGCTAGTTCACGCAAGGGACCCACAGATACGCTGTATTTT
CDR3: CSASSRKGPTDTLYF

size: many
J: TRBJ2-1
V: TRBV6-1
D: NA
DNA: TGTGCCAGCAGTGGGGGGGGGGCCTCAGACTACAATGAGCAGTTCTTC
CDR3: CASSGGGASDYNEQFF

size: many
J: TRBJ2-1
V: TRBV11-2
D: NA
DNA: TGTGCCAGCAGCTTAGGGTTTGATGAGCAGTTCTTC
CDR3: CASSLGFDEQFF

size: medium-sized
J: TRBJ2-3
V: TRBV5-5
D: NA
DNA: TGTGCCAGCAGCTTGCTCCTAGCCCTCACAGATACGCAGTATTTT
CDR3: CASSLLLALTDTQYF

size: medium-sized
J: TRBJ2-7
V: TRBV20-1
D: NA
DNA: TGCAGTGCTAGAGTTGGCCGGGACTTCTACGAGCAGTACTTC
CDR3: CSARVGRDFYEQYF

size: many
J: TRBJ2-3
V: TRBV2
D: NA
DNA: TGTGCCAGCATCAACTGGGGGACATCAGATACGCAGTATTTT
CDR3: CASINWGTSDTQYF

size: NA
J: TRBJ2-1
V: TRBV7-3
D: TRBD2
DNA: TGTGCCAGCAGTCTAACCCCCTATCCAGGACTAGCTTTCAATGAGCAGTTCTTC
CDR3: CASSLTPYPGLAFNEQFF

size: NA
J: TRBJ2-7
V: TRBV6-1
D: NA
DNA: TGTGCCAGCACCCCTCAGGGCGGCGAAGAGCAGTACTTC
CDR3: CASTPQGGEEQYF

size: large
J: TRBJ1-1
V: TRBV28
D: TRBD1
DNA: TGTGCCAGCAGCCCGGACAGGGTTGGCACTGAAGCTTTCTTT
CDR3: CASSPDRVGTEAFF

size: many
J: TRBJ2-5
V: TRBV27
D: NA
DNA: TGTGCCAGCAGTTTTGGGAGCGGACTCCAAGAGACCCAGTACTTC
CDR3: CASSFGSGLQETQYF

size: many
J: TRBJ1-1
V: TRBV3-1
D: TRBD1
DNA: TGTGCCAGCAGCCAAGATCAGGGGGCGAACACTGAAGCTTTCTTT
CDR3: CASSQDQGANTEAFF

size: medium-sized
J: TRBJ2-7
V: TRBV4-1
D: NA
DNA: TGCGCCAGCAGCCCCCCCCTCTCCTACGAGCAGTACTTC
CDR3: CASSPPLSYEQYF

size: NA
J: TRBJ2-1
V: TRBV11-2
D: TRBD1
DNA: TGTGCCAGAAGCTTCGGGACAGGGGGCACGGATGAGCAGGTCTTC
CDR3: CARSFGTGGTDEQVF

size: medium-sized
J: TRBJ2-7
V: TRBV6-2/TRBV6-3
D: NA
DNA: TGTGCCAGCAGATTACAAATGCTGTACTTC
CDR3: CASRLQMLYF

size: many
J: TRBJ2-1
V: TRBV10-1
D: NA
DNA: TGCGCCAGCAGTGAGACGGTGTCTGAGCAGTTCTTC
CDR3: CASSETVSEQFF

size: NA
J: TRBJ1-1
V: TRBV30
D: NA
DNA: TGTGGCTGGGATATCAGATGGGGAGCTTTCTTT
CDR3: CGWDIRWGAFF

size: many
J: TRBJ2-5
V: TRBV20-1
D: TRBD2
DNA: TGCAGTGCTAGTGGGACTAGCGGGAGGGCCCGGGAGACCCAGTACTTC
CDR3: CSASGTSGRARETQYF

size: few
J: TRBJ2-2
V: TRBV10-2
D: NA
DNA: TGCGCCACCTTCCTCAACCTCCTCACCGGGGAGCTGTTTTTT
CDR3: CATFLNLLTGELFF

size: NA
J: TRBJ1-1
V: TRBV18
D: NA
DNA: TGTGCCAGGTCACCACCGAGGCTGGGGGACACTGTAGCTTTCTTT
CDR3: CARSPPRLGDTVAFF

size: many
J: TRBJ1-4
V: TRBV6-1
D: NA
DNA: TGTGCCAGCAGTGTCGGACAGAGCAGTAATGAAAAACTGTTTTTT
CDR3: CASSVGQSSNEKLFF

size: many
J: TRBJ2-7
V: TRBV6-2/TRBV6-3
D: TRBD2
DNA: TGTGCCAGCAGTTACGGGACTAGCGGGAGGGCCTGGAGCGAGCAGTACTTC
CDR3: CASSYGTSGRAWSEQYF

size: many
J: TRBJ2-5
V: TRBV12-3/TRBV12-4
D: NA
DNA: TGTGCCAGCAGCTCAGGGTACCAAGAGACCCAGTACTTC
CDR3: CASSSGYQETQYF

size: many
J: TRBJ1-1
V: TRBV5-1
D: TRBD1
DNA: TGCGCCAGCAGCCCTGGGACAGGGAACACTGAAGCTTTCTTT
CDR3: CASSPGTGNTEAFF

size: many
J: TRBJ2-5
V: TRBV20-1
D: TRBD2
DNA: TGCAGTGCTCCCCGATCGGGACTAGCGGGAGGGGGAGAGTACTTC
CDR3: CSAPRSGLAGGGEYF

size: many
J: TRBJ2-6
V: TRBV7-2
D: TRBD1
DNA: TGTGCCAGCAGCTTAGCTTGGGGACAGGGTGGCGACTCTGGGGCCAACGTCCTGACTTTC
CDR3: CASSLAWGQGGDSGANVLTF

size: medium-sized
J: TRBJ2-3
V: TRBV30
D: NA
DNA: TGTGCCTGGAGCGGGATTAGCACAGATACGCAGTATTTT
CDR3: CAWSGISTDTQYF

size: NA
J: TRBJ2-2
V: TRBV18
D: NA
DNA: TGTGCCAGCTCACCACCGCACACCTGGGAGCTGTTTTTT
CDR3: CASSPPHTWELFF

size: medium-sized
J: TRBJ2-1
V: TRBV7-9
D: TRBD2
DNA: TGTGCCAGCAGCCAAGGACTAGCGGGAGGGATTGACAATGAGCAGTTCTTC
CDR3: CASSQGLAGGIDNEQFF

size: many
J: TRBJ1-1
V: TRBV27
D: NA
DNA: TGTGCCAGCAGAGAGCAGAGATTCGGTTTTACTGAAGTTTTCTTT
CDR3: CASREQRFGFTEVFF

size: NA
J: TRBJ1-3
V: TRBV4-1
D: NA
DNA: TGCGCCAGCAGCCGGAAAACAGGTTTAGAAGGAAACACCATATATTTT
CDR3: CASSRKTGLEGNTIYF

size: many
J: TRBJ1-3
V: TRBV6-1
D: NA
DNA: TGTGCCAGCACCTCGACTAACTCTGGAAACACCATATATTTT
CDR3: CASTSTNSGNTIYF

size: many
J: TRBJ1-5
V: TRBV6-1
D: NA
DNA: TGTGCCAGCAGTGTGGGGGTAGAGCAGCCCCAGCATTTT
CDR3: CASSVGVEQPQHF

size: few
J: TRBJ2-7
V: TRBV7-2
D: NA
DNA: TGTGCCAGCAGCCTGCCTCCCTACGAGCAGTACTTC
CDR3: CASSLPPYEQYF

size: medium-sized
J: TRBJ2-1
V: TRBV24-1
D: NA
DNA: TGTGCCACCAGTGATCAGGACGCGAGCTCCTACAATGAGCAGTTCTTC
CDR3: CATSDQDASSYNEQFF

size: many
J: TRBJ1-4
V: TRBV5-1
D: TRBD1
DNA: TGCGCCAGCAGCTTCAGGGGGGGGAATGAAAAACTGTTTTTT
CDR3: CASSFRGGNEKLFF

size: few
J: TRBJ2-7
V: TRBV7-2
D: NA
DNA: TGTGCCAGCAGCTTAGCCCCACTTGGGGAGCAGTACTTC
CDR3: CASSLAPLGEQYF

size: NA
J: TRBJ1-2
V: TRBV7-2
D: NA
DNA: TGTGCCAGCAGCGCACACTCAAGGACCTATGGCTACACCTTC
CDR3: CASSAHSRTYGYTF

size: NA
J: TRBJ2-4
V: TRBV3-1
D: TRBD2
DNA: TGTGCCAGCAGCCACGGACTAGCGGGAAGGAAAGTCAAAAACATTCAGTACTTC
CDR3: CASSHGLAGRKVKNIQYF

size: NA
J: TRBJ1-1
V: TRBV30
D: NA
DNA: TGTGCCTGGAGTGTGCTCCAGGGGACTGAAGCTGTCTTT
CDR3: CAWSVLQGTEAVF

size: many
J: TRBJ1-2
V: TRBV24-1
D: TRBD1
DNA: TGTGCCACCAGGGGACAGGTCTTTATCTGCGGCGATCTCCGTGGCTACACCTTC
CDR3: CATRGQVFICGDLRGYTF

size: many
J: TRBJ1-1
V: TRBV5-4
D: NA
DNA: TGTGCCAGCAGCTATCACAGTGAAGCTTTCTTT
CDR3: CASSYHSEAFF